Listed below are T cell receptor beta chains from one sample, sequenced in a study of blood T cell repertoires in COVID-19. The repertoire was sequenced with immunoSEQ multiplex PCR; TCRdb's copy has only in-frame clones and lacks some. Here the sample spans 250,000 to 350,000 clones, roughly four fifths being singletons. Sequencing input: peripheral blood. The receptors come from a person between 65 and 80 years old with COVID-19, enrolled during active disease. Each CDR3 is given with its conserved first and last residue. A D gene is named only where the DNA matches it firmly. Size is stated for part of the rows, as once, few or many counts, or as a class when the clone is expanded.

cdr3_aa: CASSLVSSRQAYEQYF
cdr3_nt: TGTGCCAGCAGTTTGGTGTCATCAAGACAGGCCTACGAGCAGTACTTC
d_call: NA
clone_size: NA
j_call: TRBJ2-7
v_call: TRBV28

cdr3_aa: CASSLGVRGTDTQYF
cdr3_nt: TGCGCCAGCAGCTTGGGCGTCAGGGGGACAGATACGCAGTATTTT
d_call: TRBD1
clone_size: NA
j_call: TRBJ2-3
v_call: TRBV5-1

cdr3_aa: CASSQDRGNTEAFF
cdr3_nt: TGCGCCAGCAGCCAAGACAGGGGGAACACTGAAGCTTTCTTT
d_call: NA
clone_size: NA
j_call: TRBJ1-1
v_call: TRBV4-1

cdr3_aa: CASSLEGGNNEKLFF
cdr3_nt: TGTGCCAGCAGCTTAGAAGGGGGAAACAATGAAAAACTGTTTTTT
d_call: NA
clone_size: few
j_call: TRBJ1-4
v_call: TRBV7-9

cdr3_aa: CASSRTPPGQGAPGNTIYF
cdr3_nt: TGTGCCAGCAGTCGAACCCCGCCGGGACAGGGGGCCCCTGGAAACACCATATATTTT
d_call: TRBD1
clone_size: NA
j_call: TRBJ1-3
v_call: TRBV27

cdr3_aa: CATSRVTSALYEQYF
cdr3_nt: TGTGCCACCAGCAGAGTCACTAGTGCACTCTACGAGCAGTACTTC
d_call: NA
clone_size: NA
j_call: TRBJ2-7
v_call: TRBV15

cdr3_aa: CASSFLRGSGELFF
cdr3_nt: TGTGCCAGCAGTTTTTTAAGGGGCAGCGGGGAGCTGTTTTTT
d_call: NA
clone_size: NA
j_call: TRBJ2-2
v_call: TRBV28

cdr3_aa: CASSSSSGGTGTVYGYTF
cdr3_nt: TGTGCCAGCAGCTCATCATCGGGCGGGACAGGGACAGTCTATGGCTACACCTTC
d_call: TRBD1
clone_size: NA
j_call: TRBJ1-2
v_call: TRBV7-9

cdr3_aa: CASSLGRTAGETQYF
cdr3_nt: TGTGCCAGCAGCCTCGGCCGGACGGCGGGAGAGACCCAGTACTTC
d_call: NA
clone_size: NA
j_call: TRBJ2-5
v_call: TRBV11-3

cdr3_aa: CASSQAWGVYEQYF
cdr3_nt: TGCGCCAGCAGCCAAGCTTGGGGGGTTTACGAGCAGTACTTC
d_call: NA
clone_size: NA
j_call: TRBJ2-7
v_call: TRBV4-3

cdr3_aa: CASGDSLDSPLHF
cdr3_nt: TGTGCCAGTGGGGACAGCCTTGATTCACCCCTCCACTTT
d_call: TRBD1
clone_size: NA
j_call: TRBJ1-6
v_call: TRBV19

cdr3_aa: CASSTGNYGYTF
cdr3_nt: TGTGCCAGCAGTACAGGAAACTATGGCTACACCTTC
d_call: NA
clone_size: NA
j_call: TRBJ1-2
v_call: TRBV6-5

cdr3_aa: CSVGTSGYEQYF
cdr3_nt: TGCAGCGTTGGGACTAGCGGTTACGAGCAGTACTTC
d_call: TRBD2
clone_size: NA
j_call: TRBJ2-7
v_call: TRBV29-1

cdr3_aa: CASVRGGTGELFF
cdr3_nt: TGTGCTAGTGTCCGGGGGGGGACCGGGGAGCTGTTTTTT
d_call: TRBD2
clone_size: NA
j_call: TRBJ2-2
v_call: TRBV12-5

cdr3_aa: CASRPYGTGTIIKMNTEAFF
cdr3_nt: TGTGCCAGCAGGCCGTACGGGACAGGGACCATTATAAAGATGAACACTGAAGCTTTCTTT
d_call: TRBD1
clone_size: once
j_call: TRBJ1-1
v_call: TRBV28

cdr3_aa: CASSRSGSNQPQHF
cdr3_nt: TGTGCCAGCTCCCGTTCAGGTAGCAATCAGCCCCAGCATTTT
d_call: NA
clone_size: NA
j_call: TRBJ1-5
v_call: TRBV18

cdr3_aa: CATSISGLTDTQYF
cdr3_nt: TGTGCCACCTCTATTAGCGGCCTCACAGATACGCAGTATTTT
d_call: NA
clone_size: many
j_call: TRBJ2-3
v_call: TRBV24-1

cdr3_aa: CASSPFSNYEQYF
cdr3_nt: TGTGCCAGCTCACCATTTAGCAACTACGAGCAGTACTTC
d_call: NA
clone_size: NA
j_call: TRBJ2-7
v_call: TRBV18

cdr3_aa: CASSPGGISYEQYF
cdr3_nt: TGTGCCAGCAGCCCAGGGGGGATCTCCTACGAGCAGTACTTC
d_call: NA
clone_size: NA
j_call: TRBJ2-7
v_call: TRBV7-2

cdr3_aa: CASSRDSNSNQPQHF
cdr3_nt: TGCGCCAGCAGCAGGGACAGCAATAGCAATCAGCCCCAGCATTTT
d_call: TRBD1
clone_size: NA
j_call: TRBJ1-5
v_call: TRBV4-1

cdr3_aa: CASKEFGGRKEQYF
cdr3_nt: TGTGCCAGCAAGGAATTTGGCGGGAGGAAAGAGCAGTACTTC
d_call: TRBD2
clone_size: NA
j_call: TRBJ2-7
v_call: TRBV28

cdr3_aa: CAWRAGMRGEQFF
cdr3_nt: TGTGCCTGGAGAGCGGGGATGAGGGGTGAGCAGTTCTTC
d_call: TRBD2
clone_size: NA
j_call: TRBJ2-1
v_call: TRBV30

cdr3_aa: CASSPGRGDQPQHF
cdr3_nt: TGTGCCAGCTCACCAGGCAGGGGGGACCAGCCCCAGCATTTT
d_call: TRBD1
clone_size: NA
j_call: TRBJ1-5
v_call: TRBV18

cdr3_aa: CASSFLQGAPHEQYF
cdr3_nt: TGTGCCAGCAGTTTCTTACAGGGGGCCCCCCACGAGCAGTACTTC
d_call: TRBD1
clone_size: NA
j_call: TRBJ2-7
v_call: TRBV6-6

cdr3_aa: CASSPWTGGMEAFF
cdr3_nt: TGTGCCAGCAGCCCGTGGACAGGGGGCATGGAAGCTTTCTTT
d_call: TRBD1
clone_size: few
j_call: TRBJ1-1
v_call: TRBV3-1/TRBV3-2

cdr3_aa: CAAGGLPRNTIYF
cdr3_nt: TGTGCCGCCGGAGGACTACCCCGAAACACCATATATTTT
d_call: NA
clone_size: NA
j_call: TRBJ1-3
v_call: TRBV10-3

cdr3_aa: CAWSVLVNTEAFF
cdr3_nt: TGTGCCTGGAGTGTACTTGTGAACACTGAAGCTTTCTTT
d_call: NA
clone_size: NA
j_call: TRBJ1-1
v_call: TRBV30